This T cell receptor beta chain was profiled in a study of technical replicates of blood from a few donors. The protocol was immunoSEQ multiplex PCR, while the TCRdb copy is restricted to in-frame clones and leaves out a portion. Of around 83,000 clones listed, approximately 95% are singletons. The CDR3 loop spans 15 amino acids. Germline V gives CDR1 MGHRA, CDR2 YSYEKL. Trimming removed 3 bases at V and 7 bases at J, with 15 bases between. The chain joins TRBV4-1 to TRBJ1-4; D is unresolved. The specimen sequenced was T cells isolated from PBMCs. This clonotype was sampled from a human donor in good health. The CDR3 sequence is CASSQSSRPGEKLFF. CDR3 in DNA: TGCGCCAGCAGCCAGAGCTCGAGGCCGGGTGAAAAACTGTTTTTT.